The clone carrying this TCR beta chain showed up many times. Its antigen is unknown. All patients picked for sequencing had shown, by flow cytometry, an expansion of CD8+CD57+ cells. This sample is drawn from a study of CD8+CD57+ T cells in acquired aplastic anemia. Study results and limitations: The CD8+ Simpson's diversity of patients and controls was not significantly different.

Researchers used genomic DNA as the template to profile TCR beta VDJ and CDR3. TCRdb re-called the reads through MiXCR, storing one row per CDR3 protein. Of about 160,000 distinct CDR3 sequences in the sample, around 48% were seen once. This CDR3 has 15 amino acids. Germline CDR1 reads SGHAT; CDR2 reads FQDESV (reference sequence). Trimming left V 7 bases short and J 3 bases short, with 17 bases between. The chain employs TRBV11-1 and TRBJ2-3; maybe TRBD1 (5 bases). This TCR derives from a human donor with aplastic anemia. Sequences were obtained from sorted CD4+, CD8+, or CD8+CD57+ T cells (not recorded which) from PBMCs. The CDR3 here is CASTPGPQGTDTQYF. CDR3 coding DNA: TGTGCCAGCACCCCAGGCCCCCAGGGAACAGATACGCAGTATTTT.